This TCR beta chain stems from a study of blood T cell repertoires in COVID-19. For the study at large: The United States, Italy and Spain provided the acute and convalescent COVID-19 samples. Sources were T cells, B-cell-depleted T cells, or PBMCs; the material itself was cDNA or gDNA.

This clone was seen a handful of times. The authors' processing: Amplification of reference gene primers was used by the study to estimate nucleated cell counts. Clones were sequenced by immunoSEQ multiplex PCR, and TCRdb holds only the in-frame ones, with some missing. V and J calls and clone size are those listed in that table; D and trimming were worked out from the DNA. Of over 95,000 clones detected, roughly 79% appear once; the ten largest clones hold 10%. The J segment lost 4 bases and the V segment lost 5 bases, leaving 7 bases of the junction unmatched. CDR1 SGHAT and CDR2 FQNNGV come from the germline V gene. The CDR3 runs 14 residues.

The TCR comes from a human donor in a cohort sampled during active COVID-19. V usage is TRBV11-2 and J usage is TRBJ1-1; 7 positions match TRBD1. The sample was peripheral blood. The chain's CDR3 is CASSLFSGGTEAFF. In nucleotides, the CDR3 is TGTGCCAGCAGCCTCTTTTCAGGGGGCACTGAAGCTTTCTTT.